These T cell receptor beta chains were read from a single sample in a study of blood T cell repertoires in COVID-19. Sequencing used immunoSEQ multiplex PCR; TCRdb keeps in-frame clones, though not all of them. The repertoire consists of 200,000 to 300,000 clones, with nearly 90% occurring once and the leading ten covering around 0.7%. Material: peripheral blood. The receptors originated from a human donor in a cohort sampled during active COVID-19. Each CDR3 is given with its conserved first and last residue. The order of the fields is clone size, V gene, D gene, J gene, CDR3 DNA, CDR3 protein. D genes are given only for firm matches. Rows may omit the clone size; those that give it use once, few, many or a size class.

clone size: many
V gene: TRBV6-4
D gene: TRBD1
J gene: TRBJ1-2
CDR3 DNA: TGTGCCAGCAGTTCCTGGACAGGGTCAGGTGGCTACACCTTC
CDR3 protein: CASSSWTGSGGYTF

clone size: NA
V gene: TRBV6-5
D gene: TRBD1
J gene: TRBJ1-1
CDR3 DNA: TGTGCCAGCAGTTACGGACTCACAGGGGCCGGTGAAGCTTTCTTT
CDR3 protein: CASSYGLTGAGEAFF

clone size: NA
V gene: TRBV9
D gene: NA
J gene: TRBJ1-5
CDR3 DNA: TGTGCCAGCAGCGTAGGGGGGGGCCGCAATCAGCCCCAGCATTTT
CDR3 protein: CASSVGGGRNQPQHF

clone size: NA
V gene: TRBV6-2/TRBV6-3
D gene: TRBD2
J gene: TRBJ2-7
CDR3 DNA: TGTGCCAGCAGTTCGACGCTAGCGGGAGAGGTTTACGAGCAGTACTTC
CDR3 protein: CASSSTLAGEVYEQYF

clone size: NA
V gene: TRBV4-3
D gene: TRBD2
J gene: TRBJ2-1
CDR3 DNA: TGCGCCAGCAGCCACCTTAGCGGGGGCATATACAATGAGCAGTTCTTC
CDR3 protein: CASSHLSGGIYNEQFF

clone size: NA
V gene: TRBV7-2
D gene: TRBD2
J gene: TRBJ2-3
CDR3 DNA: TGTGCCAGCAGCTTAGATACTCCAAGACTAGCGAGCACAGATACGCAGTATTTT
CDR3 protein: CASSLDTPRLASTDTQYF

clone size: NA
V gene: TRBV27
D gene: NA
J gene: TRBJ2-3
CDR3 DNA: TGTGCCAGCAGTTCGGGACTTTTAAGGGGCACAGATACGCAGTATTTT
CDR3 protein: CASSSGLLRGTDTQYF

clone size: NA
V gene: TRBV15
D gene: NA
J gene: TRBJ1-2
CDR3 DNA: TGTGCCACCAGCAGAGGAGAGACTAACTATGGCTACACCTTC
CDR3 protein: CATSRGETNYGYTF

clone size: NA
V gene: TRBV6-2/TRBV6-3
D gene: NA
J gene: TRBJ2-1
CDR3 DNA: TGTGCCAGCAGTCCGGACAGGGAGGGGCAGTTCTTC
CDR3 protein: CASSPDREGQFF

clone size: NA
V gene: TRBV27
D gene: NA
J gene: TRBJ2-3
CDR3 DNA: TGTGCCAGCAGTTTATTCTCGTGGAGGGGTGGGGGCGGGAGCGCTAGCACAGATACGCAGTATTTT
CDR3 protein: CASSLFSWRGGGGSASTDTQYF

clone size: NA
V gene: TRBV7-9
D gene: TRBD2
J gene: TRBJ2-1
CDR3 DNA: TGTGCCAGCAGCTTCCTAGCGGGAGGGTATGAGCAGTTCTTC
CDR3 protein: CASSFLAGGYEQFF

clone size: NA
V gene: TRBV5-1
D gene: TRBD1
J gene: TRBJ1-1
CDR3 DNA: TGCGCCAGCAGTCCAACAGGGGCGCGCACTGAAGCTTTCTTT
CDR3 protein: CASSPTGARTEAFF

clone size: NA
V gene: TRBV19
D gene: TRBD2
J gene: TRBJ2-1
CDR3 DNA: TGTGCCAGTAGTATGGCGGGGGGCGCTTACAATGAGCAGTTCTTC
CDR3 protein: CASSMAGGAYNEQFF

clone size: NA
V gene: TRBV5-1
D gene: TRBD1
J gene: TRBJ2-7
CDR3 DNA: TGCGCCAGCAGCCTAAGGACAGGGTTCTCCTACGAGCAGTACTTC
CDR3 protein: CASSLRTGFSYEQYF

clone size: NA
V gene: TRBV28
D gene: TRBD1
J gene: TRBJ1-5
CDR3 DNA: TGTGCCAGCAGTTCAACAGGGGGCCCTAGCAATCAGCCCCAGCATTTT
CDR3 protein: CASSSTGGPSNQPQHF

clone size: NA
V gene: TRBV19
D gene: TRBD1
J gene: TRBJ1-2
CDR3 DNA: TGTGCCAGTAGTACCACTGGGACAGGGGGCTATGGCTACACCTTC
CDR3 protein: CASSTTGTGGYGYTF

clone size: NA
V gene: TRBV4-3
D gene: NA
J gene: TRBJ2-2
CDR3 DNA: TGCGCCAGCAAACTGGGGCATACCGGGGAGCTGTTTTTT
CDR3 protein: CASKLGHTGELFF

clone size: NA
V gene: TRBV12-3/TRBV12-4
D gene: NA
J gene: TRBJ1-2
CDR3 DNA: TGTGCCAGCAGTGCGGGCGTCTATGGCTACACCTTC
CDR3 protein: CASSAGVYGYTF

clone size: NA
V gene: TRBV25-1
D gene: TRBD2
J gene: TRBJ2-1
CDR3 DNA: TGTGCCAGCAGGACGGGACTAGTCTACAATGAGCAGTTCTTC
CDR3 protein: CASRTGLVYNEQFF

clone size: NA
V gene: TRBV6-2/TRBV6-3
D gene: TRBD1
J gene: TRBJ1-5
CDR3 DNA: TGTGCCAGCAGTTTCCCGACAGGGCTGAGCAATCAGCCCCAGCATTTT
CDR3 protein: CASSFPTGLSNQPQHF

clone size: few
V gene: TRBV2
D gene: NA
J gene: TRBJ1-5
CDR3 DNA: TGTGCCAGCATCGGGGCGGGGACCCTGACCAAGCCCCAGCATTTT
CDR3 protein: CASIGAGTLTKPQHF

clone size: NA
V gene: TRBV19
D gene: NA
J gene: TRBJ2-2
CDR3 DNA: TGTGCCAGTAGTGACTCTGGGGAGCTGTTTTTT
CDR3 protein: CASSDSGELFF

clone size: NA
V gene: TRBV19
D gene: TRBD2
J gene: TRBJ2-3
CDR3 DNA: TGTGCCAGTAGTTACGGAACGGGACTAGTAAAAGATACGCAGTATTTT
CDR3 protein: CASSYGTGLVKDTQYF

clone size: NA
V gene: TRBV7-2
D gene: NA
J gene: TRBJ2-7
CDR3 DNA: TGTGCCAGCAGCTTAGACCAATTCCCGCCCGGGCAGTACTTC
CDR3 protein: CASSLDQFPPGQYF

clone size: NA
V gene: TRBV28
D gene: NA
J gene: TRBJ1-2
CDR3 DNA: TGTGCCAGCAGGCTAGGCCTCTATGGCTACACCTTC
CDR3 protein: CASRLGLYGYTF

clone size: once
V gene: TRBV30
D gene: NA
J gene: TRBJ2-2
CDR3 DNA: TGTGCCTGGAGTTACTTGAACACCGGGGAGCTGTTTTTT
CDR3 protein: CAWSYLNTGELFF

clone size: NA
V gene: TRBV7-2
D gene: TRBD1
J gene: TRBJ2-5
CDR3 DNA: TGTGCCAGCAGCCACCGGGACAGGGGCTGGGAGACCCAGTACTTC
CDR3 protein: CASSHRDRGWETQYF

clone size: NA
V gene: TRBV4-2
D gene: NA
J gene: TRBJ1-5
CDR3 DNA: TGTGCCAGCAGCCAAGATCGCGGGCAGCCCCAGCATTTT
CDR3 protein: CASSQDRGQPQHF

clone size: NA
V gene: TRBV30
D gene: TRBD2
J gene: TRBJ2-2
CDR3 DNA: TGTGCCTGGAGTAGCGGGGGGGCCAACACCGGGGAGCTGTTTTTT
CDR3 protein: CAWSSGGANTGELFF

clone size: NA
V gene: TRBV7-2
D gene: TRBD1
J gene: TRBJ2-3
CDR3 DNA: TGTGCCAGCAACAGGGGGCTGGGCACAGATACGCAGTATTTT
CDR3 protein: CASNRGLGTDTQYF

clone size: NA
V gene: TRBV9
D gene: NA
J gene: TRBJ2-1
CDR3 DNA: TGTGCCAGCAGCGTAGAGGCGGATGAGCAGTTCTTC
CDR3 protein: CASSVEADEQFF

clone size: once
V gene: TRBV18
D gene: TRBD1
J gene: TRBJ1-5
CDR3 DNA: TGTGCCAGCTCAGGTCCGGGACAGGGGGGCAATCAGCCCCAGCATTTT
CDR3 protein: CASSGPGQGGNQPQHF

clone size: NA
V gene: TRBV5-1
D gene: TRBD2
J gene: TRBJ2-2
CDR3 DNA: TGCGCCAGCAGCCGGACTAGCGGGGGTCTAACCGGGGAGCTGTTTTTT
CDR3 protein: CASSRTSGGLTGELFF

clone size: NA
V gene: TRBV7-2
D gene: TRBD1
J gene: TRBJ2-2
CDR3 DNA: TGTGCCAGCAGCTTAGCAGGGACAGCTAGGACCGGGGAGCTGTTTTTT
CDR3 protein: CASSLAGTARTGELFF

clone size: NA
V gene: TRBV5-4
D gene: NA
J gene: TRBJ1-4
CDR3 DNA: TGTGCCAGCAGCCCAACCGGGACAACTAATGAAAAACTGTTTTTT
CDR3 protein: CASSPTGTTNEKLFF

clone size: NA
V gene: TRBV12-3/TRBV12-4
D gene: NA
J gene: TRBJ1-2
CDR3 DNA: TGTGCCAGCACCTACCAGGGGGGCTACACCTTC
CDR3 protein: CASTYQGGYTF

clone size: NA
V gene: TRBV4-1
D gene: NA
J gene: TRBJ2-7
CDR3 DNA: TGCGCCAGCAGCCAGATTTCAGGGAACTACGAGCAGTACTTC
CDR3 protein: CASSQISGNYEQYF

clone size: NA
V gene: TRBV27
D gene: TRBD1
J gene: TRBJ2-5
CDR3 DNA: TGTGCCAGCAGTTCAGGGACAGGGTGGGTTGAGACCCAGTACTTC
CDR3 protein: CASSSGTGWVETQYF

clone size: once
V gene: TRBV18
D gene: NA
J gene: TRBJ1-4
CDR3 DNA: TGTGCCAGCTCACCCGTCGGTAATGAAAAACTGTTTTTT
CDR3 protein: CASSPVGNEKLFF

clone size: once
V gene: TRBV29-1
D gene: NA
J gene: TRBJ1-5
CDR3 DNA: TGCAGCGTCCAAAACCAGGGACAGCCCCAGCATTTT
CDR3 protein: CSVQNQGQPQHF

clone size: NA
V gene: TRBV9
D gene: TRBD2
J gene: TRBJ2-1
CDR3 DNA: TGTGCCAGCAGCGTAGAATTAGCGGGGGGGTACAATGAGCAGTTCTTC
CDR3 protein: CASSVELAGGYNEQFF

clone size: NA
V gene: TRBV7-9
D gene: TRBD2
J gene: TRBJ2-2
CDR3 DNA: TGTGCCAGCAGCTCCCTGCCCGGACTAGCGGGAGTTCACACCGGGGAGCTGTTTTTT
CDR3 protein: CASSSLPGLAGVHTGELFF

clone size: NA
V gene: TRBV24-1
D gene: NA
J gene: TRBJ1-4
CDR3 DNA: TGTGCCACCAGTGACCGGGGGGGGACACAGGAAAAACTGTTTTTT
CDR3 protein: CATSDRGGTQEKLFF

clone size: few
V gene: TRBV7-2
D gene: NA
J gene: TRBJ2-7
CDR3 DNA: TGTGCCAGCAGCTTGAACGAGTACGAGCAGTACTTC
CDR3 protein: CASSLNEYEQYF

clone size: once
V gene: TRBV7-9
D gene: NA
J gene: TRBJ1-4
CDR3 DNA: TGTGCCAGCAGCCTAGTCACAACTAATGAAAAACTGTTTTTT
CDR3 protein: CASSLVTTNEKLFF

clone size: NA
V gene: TRBV27
D gene: NA
J gene: TRBJ2-7
CDR3 DNA: TGTGCCAGCAGTCCCAGGGAGGTCCTTTACTTC
CDR3 protein: CASSPREVLYF

clone size: NA
V gene: TRBV28
D gene: TRBD2
J gene: TRBJ2-7
CDR3 DNA: TGTGCCAGCAGGGTGGGGGGGGACCCCAACGAGCAGTACTTC
CDR3 protein: CASRVGGDPNEQYF

clone size: NA
V gene: TRBV7-2
D gene: NA
J gene: TRBJ1-1
CDR3 DNA: TGTGCCAGCAGCTTAGGCCCGCTTCTGGGGGGGAAAGCTTTCTTT
CDR3 protein: CASSLGPLLGGKAFF

clone size: NA
V gene: TRBV7-2
D gene: TRBD2
J gene: TRBJ2-7
CDR3 DNA: TGTGCCAGCAGCTTAGATAGCGGGAGGGCCCAGTACGAGCAGTACTTC
CDR3 protein: CASSLDSGRAQYEQYF

clone size: NA
V gene: TRBV28
D gene: TRBD2
J gene: TRBJ2-1
CDR3 DNA: TGTGCCAGCAGTTCTCAGCGGGAGGGGAGGGATGAGCAGTTCTTC
CDR3 protein: CASSSQREGRDEQFF

clone size: NA
V gene: TRBV6-1
D gene: NA
J gene: TRBJ2-3
CDR3 DNA: TGTGCCAGCAGTGATTTGGACTTCTCGGGCAGTACAGATACGCAGTATTTT
CDR3 protein: CASSDLDFSGSTDTQYF

clone size: NA
V gene: TRBV5-1
D gene: TRBD1
J gene: TRBJ2-7
CDR3 DNA: TGCGCCAGCAGCTTGTTGGCAGGGGGCAGAGGCCACGAGCAGTACTTC
CDR3 protein: CASSLLAGGRGHEQYF

clone size: NA
V gene: TRBV4-1
D gene: NA
J gene: TRBJ2-3
CDR3 DNA: TGCGCCAGCAGCCAAGTAGCCGTGGATACGCAGTATTTT
CDR3 protein: CASSQVAVDTQYF